This record looks at one T cell receptor beta chain sequence and its context. The data originate from a study of control samples from healthy donors and cancer patients. CDR3 size: 15 residues. The germline V gene has CDR1 SGDLS and CDR2 YYNGEE. Trimming stripped 3 bases from V and 5 bases from J, with 16 bases between. Some clones are missing from TCRdb's copy, which holds only in-frame ones; the method was immunoSEQ multiplex PCR. The sample includes around 130,000 clones, under 95% seen only once; the top ten take roughly 8.8%. The chain carries TRBV9 and TRBJ2-3; a weak D match, TRBD2 (7 bases). Input material: blood. This TCR came from a man between 18 and 29 years old in good health. CDR3 loop: CASSATGRGGDTQYF. CDR3 nucleotide sequence: TGTGCCAGCAGCGCAACAGGGAGGGGGGGAGATACGCAGTATTTT.